A single T cell receptor beta chain is shown here with its context. No antigen is known for it. A read error may be the cause here, since a much bigger clone is one base away. Germline values: CDR1 SGHTA, CDR2 FQGNSA. The CDR3 spans 14 residues. Amplified TCR beta CDR3 regions came from RNA transcripts. HTBI primers were the set used in a first-round RT-PCR of the TCR CDR3. From the multiplex PCR reads, TCRdb called clonotypes with MiXCR, one entry per CDR3 protein. This table has around 520,000 distinct CDR3 sequences, 14% appearing once. The data derive from a study of T cells in Graves' hyperthyroidism and ophthalmopathy. The study, taken as a whole, reports: Clonotypes that were expanded in thyroid above 0.001 mostly appeared in blood too.

The J gene is TRBJ2-1, the V gene TRBV7-2; no clear D gene. Sequenced material: blood. The receptor's source is a middle-aged woman with Graves' hyperthyroidism. In DNA form, the CDR3 reads TGTGCCGGCAGCTTAGGTGTCAGCAACAATGAGCAGTTCTTC. This encodes CAGSLGVSNNEQFF.